Shown below are 32 T cell receptor beta chains from a single sample sequenced in a study of blood T cell repertoires in COVID-19. Profiled with immunoSEQ multiplex PCR; TCRdb holds only in-frame clones, not every one. The data contain some 240,000 clones, more than 65% of them singletons. The sequencing input was PBMCs or T cells enriched from blood (not recorded which). All receptors derive from a man between 50 and 59 years old who had recovered from COVID-19.

This chain joins TRBV19 and TRBJ2-3; 10 nucleotides agree with TRBD2. Germline-derived CDR1 and CDR2 are LNHDA and SQIVND (reference sequence). V dropped 5 bases and J dropped 2; count of bases not matched to a gene: 25. This CDR3 has 22 amino acids. CDR3 nucleotide sequence: TGTGCCAGTAGTCCTCACCCCGGGACTAGCGCGAATTTAGCGCCCCTCACAGATACGCAGTATTTT. Amino acid sequence: CASSPHPGTSANLAPLTDTQYF.

The chain is built from TRBV7-9 and TRBJ2-7; TRBD2 agrees at 8 bases. The CDR3 runs 14 residues. The germline gives CDR1 SEHNR, CDR2 FQNEAQ (reference sequence). Trimming at V came to 7 bases and at J to 3 bases, leaving 8 bases not matched to a gene. In DNA form, the CDR3 reads TGTGCCAGCACTCGCTCGGGGGGGAACTACGAGCAGTACTTC. This encodes CASTRSGGNYEQYF.

The chain joins TRBV6-2 or TRBV6-3 to TRBJ1-5, with D possibly being TRBD1 (5 bases). The germline V gene has CDR1 MNHEY and CDR2 SVGEGT. This CDR3 spans 13 amino acids. The V end lost 2 bases, the J end lost 7 bases, and 9 bases lay between the germline ends. The CDR3 loop reads CASSYRGTQPQHF. CDR3 coding DNA: TGTGCCAGCAGTTACCGGGGGACCCAGCCCCAGCATTTT.

The genes are TRBV4-3 and TRBJ2-3, with D perhaps matching TRBD2 (6 bases). Germline V gives CDR1 LGHNA, CDR2 YSLEER. The V end was cut by 4 bases, the J end by 0 bases, with 14 bases between. The CDR3 contains 16 residues. Written as DNA, the CDR3 is TGCGCCAGCAGCCCCTCTAGCGCTGGGAGCACAGATACGCAGTATTTT. This gives the protein CASSPSSAGSTDTQYF.

The chain couples TRBV12-3 or TRBV12-4 to TRBJ2-7; tentatively, D is TRBD1 (6 bases). Trimming removed 7 bases at V and 5 bases at J, with 12 bases between. CDR3 length: 12 amino acids. CDR3 sequence reads: CASTSGTHEQYF. Written as DNA, the CDR3 is TGTGCCAGCACCTCGGGGACACACGAGCAGTACTTC.

This clone was seen just once. CDR3 DNA: TGCGCCAGCAGCTGGAGGGGGCTGCGGACAGATACGCAGTATTTT. Translated, it gives CASSWRGLRTDTQYF. The chain is built from TRBV5-1 and TRBJ2-3; D is perhaps TRBD1 (7 bases). The CDR3 is 15 amino acids. Germline values: CDR1 SGHRS, CDR2 YFSETQ. V lost 3 bases and J 3 bases, leaving 14 bases between the germline ends.

The chain joins TRBV24-1 to TRBJ1-3; D is ambiguous. The CDR3 loop spans 12 amino acids. CDR1 and CDR2 (germline): KGHDR, SFDVKD. The V and J ends lost 5 bases and 8 bases respectively, with 9 bases between them. The CDR3: CATSAGMDTIYF. The CDR3 nucleotides read TGTGCCACCAGTGCGGGGATGGACACCATATATTTT.

The V and J genes are TRBV6-2 or TRBV6-3 and TRBJ1-5, with no clear D. Germline CDR1 reads MNHEY; CDR2 reads SVGEGT. This CDR3 is 16 amino acids long. Trimming cost V 5 bases and J 2 bases, with 16 bases left between them. This chain's CDR3 is CASSLTAGGGNQPQHF. CDR3 DNA sequence: TGTGCCAGCAGTCTGACGGCGGGCGGGGGCAATCAGCCCCAGCATTTT.

The gene calls are TRBV19 and TRBJ2-3, with TRBD2 matching over 7 bases. The CDR3 runs to 13 residues. Germline V gene data show CDR1 as LNHDA and CDR2 as SQIVND (reference sequence). V lost 7 bases and J lost 10; bases outside the gene matches: 11. The CDR3 sequence is CASTVGGGLAQYF. The CDR3 region has the DNA TGTGCCAGTACCGTTGGGGGGGGTTTGGCGCAGTATTTT.

CDR3 sequence: CAWSPITDTQYF. The CDR3 DNA is TGTGCCTGGAGTCCTATCACAGATACGCAGTATTTT. V usage is TRBV30 and J usage is TRBJ2-3, with D unresolved. There are 12 residues in the CDR3. Germline CDR1 reads GTSNPN; CDR2 reads SVGIG (reference sequence). V was shortened by 2 bases and J by 2 bases, with 5 bases between the two germline ends. The entire variable domain, with the rest obtained from reference TRBV30 and TRBJ2-3, is as follows: SQTIHQWPATLVQPVGSPLSLECTVEGTSNPNLYWYRQAAGRGLQLLFYSVGIGQISSEVPQNLSASRPQDRQFILSSKKLLLSDSGFYLCAWSPITDTQYFGPGTRLTVL.

This sequence joins TRBV28 and TRBJ1-2, with 12 bases matching TRBD1. V lost 6 bases to trimming and J lost 7 bases; unmatched junction nucleotides: 12. The length of the CDR3 is 16 residues. Germline CDR1 and CDR2: MDHEN and SYDVKM. CDR3 coding DNA: TGTGCCAGCAGCTACTCTCCGGGACAGGGGGCAACTGGCTACACCTTC. It yields the protein CASSYSPGQGATGYTF.

The chain has TRBV11-2 and TRBJ1-3; no reliable D call. Germline lookup yields CDR1 SGHAT and CDR2 FQNNGV. CDR3 size: 15 residues. Trimming left V 5 bases short and J 0 bases short, with 11 bases between. DNA for the CDR3: TGTGCCAGCAGCCTTATCGCAGGCTCTGGAAACACCATATATTTT. Translation: CASSLIAGSGNTIYF. The variable domain in full, completed from reference TRBV11-2 and TRBJ1-3, reads EAGVAQSPRYKIIEKRQSVAFWCNPISGHATLYWYQQILGQGPKLLIQFQNNGVVDDSQLPKDRFSAERLKGVDSTLKIQPAKLEDSAVYLCASSLIAGSGNTIYFGEGSWLTVV.

V is TRBV7-3 and J is TRBJ2-3, with 10 bases lining up with TRBD1. The CDR3 has 15 residues. Losses at the gene ends were 10 bases for V and 4 bases for J; bases not matched to a gene: 11. Germline lookup yields CDR1 SGHTA and CDR2 FQGTGA. DNA for the CDR3: TGTGCCAACCCAAGACAGGGGGCTGATCCAGATACGCAGTATTTT. It yields the protein CANPRQGADPDTQYF.

This clone was observed a handful of times. V usage is TRBV9 and J usage is TRBJ1-6, with 7 bases lining up with TRBD1. The CDR3 sequence is 17 residues long. CDR1 is SGDLS, CDR2 YYNGEE, per germline. V lost 3 bases to trimming and J lost 4 bases; unmatched junction nucleotides: 10. CDR3 residues: CASSASTGSGYNSPLHF. CDR3 nucleotides: TGTGCCAGCAGCGCTTCGACAGGGTCCGGGTATAATTCACCCCTCCACTTT.

This clone was picked up one time. V gene TRBV27 combines with J gene TRBJ2-7; D may be TRBD1 (6 bases). CDR3 length: 19 amino acids. Germline V gene sequence: CDR1 MNHEY, CDR2 SMNVEV (reference sequence). V lost 6 bases to trimming and J lost 3 bases, with 30 bases between them. CDR3 sequence reads: CASRPGQYDWRDSFYEQYF. The CDR3 DNA follows: TGTGCCAGCAGACCCGGACAGTACGATTGGCGAGACTCCTTCTACGAGCAGTACTTC.

The V and J genes are TRBV5-1 and TRBJ2-3; possibly TRBD1 for D (5 bases). Germline V gene data show CDR1 as SGHRS and CDR2 as YFSETQ. CDR3 size: 13 residues. V lost 0 bases, J lost 4 bases, and 6 bases lay in between. The CDR3 reads CASSLGQSDTQYF. Here the CDR3 DNA reads TGCGCCAGCAGCTTGGGACAGTCAGATACGCAGTATTTT.

The V and J genes are TRBV27 and TRBJ1-4; possibly TRBD1 for D (5 bases). Trimming removed 5 bases from V and 8 bases from J, with 9 bases in between. Germline lookup yields CDR1 MNHEY and CDR2 SMNVEV (reference sequence). CDR3 size: 12 residues. For the CDR3, the DNA is TGTGCCAGCAGTAAAACAGGAGAAAAACTGTTTTTT. It codes for CASSKTGEKLFF.

This chain joins TRBV20-1 and TRBJ2-1, with D tentatively TRBD2 (5 bases). CDR1 and CDR2 (germline): DFQATT, SNEGSKA (reference sequence). This CDR3 contains 11 residues. CDR3 loop: CSNERKVEQFF. In DNA, the CDR3 is TGCAGCAATGAGCGGAAAGTAGAGCAGTTCTTC.

The CDR3 DNA is TGCAGCGGATCCGACGGACAGGGCTATGGCTACACCTTC. Its translation: CSGSDGQGYGYTF. The chain recombines TRBV29-1 with TRBJ1-2, with 8 bases matching TRBD1. Per germline, CDR1 SQVTM and CDR2 ANQGSEA. The V gene end was trimmed by 7 bases and the J gene end by 4 bases; junction bases not matched to a gene: 8. The CDR3 extends over 13 amino acids.

The J gene is TRBJ1-6, the V gene TRBV16; TRBD1 matches at 9 bases. The germline CDR1 and CDR2 sequences are KGHSY and FQNENV. J lost 7 bases, V lost 5 bases, and 6 bases had no gene match. CDR3 length: 15 amino acids. Written as DNA, the CDR3 is TGTGCCAGCAGCGCCGGACAGGGGTCCAATTCACCCCTCCACTTT. This sequence encodes CASSAGQGSNSPLHF.

The rearrangement uses TRBV13 and TRBJ1-2, with D uncertain. The CDR3 is 13 residues long. CDR1 and CDR2 from the germline V gene are PRHDT and FYEKMQ (reference sequence). V lost 5 bases and J lost 4, with 11 bases in between. This chain's CDR3 is CASSPKPFYGYTF. CDR3 nucleotide sequence: TGTGCCAGCAGCCCCAAGCCTTTCTATGGCTACACCTTC.

V gene TRBV27 combines with J gene TRBJ1-2; 12 nucleotides align to TRBD1. With V trimmed by 5 bases and J by 0 bases, 4 bases remained unmatched. Germline V lookup: CDR1 MNHEY, CDR2 SMNVEV (reference sequence). The CDR3 covers 16 residues. CDR3 sequence: CASSPGQGASNYGYTF. CDR3 bases: TGTGCCAGCAGTCCGGGACAGGGGGCTTCTAACTATGGCTACACCTTC.

The chain recombines TRBV7-9 with TRBJ1-5; 8 bases agree with TRBD1. This CDR3 region has 15 residues. The germline V gene has CDR1 SEHNR and CDR2 FQNEAQ (reference sequence). With 3 bases clipped from V and 2 bases from J, the junction kept 3 bases outside the gene matches. CDR3 sequence: CASSFSGQGNQPQHF. The CDR3 coding sequence is TGTGCCAGCAGCTTCTCGGGACAGGGCAATCAGCCCCAGCATTTT.

Points on this clone: This specimen includes other DNA sequences encoding the same CDR3. The gene calls are TRBV9 and TRBJ1-4; D remains ambiguous. This CDR3 comprises 15 residues. V was pared by 0 bases and J by 7 bases, with 13 bases between. The germline V gene has CDR1 SGDLS and CDR2 YYNGEE. CDR3 sequence: CASSVAPGVGEKLFF. CDR3 in DNA: TGTGCCAGCAGCGTAGCTCCGGGTGTCGGTGAAAAACTGTTTTTT. The whole variable domain, remainder taken from reference TRBV9 and TRBJ1-4, is DSGVTQTPKHLITATGQRVTLRCSPRSGDLSVYWYQQSLDQGLQFLIQYYNGEERAKGNILERFSAQQFPDLHSELNLSSLELGDSALYFCASSVAPGVGEKLFFGSGTQLSVL.

The rearrangement joins TRBV28 to TRBJ2-7, with 8 bases identical to TRBD1. The CDR3 runs to 15 residues. After removal of 8 bases from V and 1 base from J, the junction contained 10 bases not matched to a gene. Germline loops: CDR1 MDHEN, CDR2 SYDVKM. CDR3 nucleotides: TGTGCCAGCGGATCTCAGGGGGCCGTTTCCTACGAGCAGTACTTC. Translating it yields CASGSQGAVSYEQYF.

This chain connects TRBV7-3 to TRBJ2-3; 8 bases fit TRBD2. This CDR3 comprises 16 residues. The J segment lost 6 bases and the V segment lost 3 bases, leaving 11 bases of the junction unmatched. Germline CDR1 SGHTA, CDR2 FQGTGA. CDR3 loop: CASSLKPGLGADTQYF. CDR3 sequence (DNA): TGTGCCAGCAGCTTGAAGCCGGGACTAGGGGCTGATACGCAGTATTTT.

The chain's CDR3 is CASSFSFVGLGGRYEQYF. CDR3 DNA: TGTGCCAGCAGTTTTAGTTTCGTAGGGTTGGGGGGGAGGTACGAGCAGTACTTC. The rearrangement joins TRBV7-2 to TRBJ2-7; 7 bases match TRBD2. From germline, CDR1 is SGHTA and CDR2 FQGNSA. J was trimmed by 4 bases and V by 6 bases; bases with no gene match: 21. CDR3 length equals 18 residues.

V is TRBV9 and J is TRBJ2-1; 8 nucleotides align to TRBD2. The germline V gene encodes CDR1 SGDLS and CDR2 YYNGEE. V dropped 3 bases and J dropped 6; count of bases not matched to a gene: 11. CDR3 length equals 16 residues. CDR3 amino acids: CASSGAGLVQVNEQFF. In DNA form, the CDR3 reads TGTGCCAGCAGCGGCGCGGGACTAGTGCAAGTCAATGAGCAGTTCTTC.

The chain carries TRBV25-1 and TRBJ1-2, with unresolved D. Trimming removed 0 bases from V and 3 bases from J, with 11 bases in between. CDR1 is MGHDK, CDR2 SYGVNS, per germline. The length of the CDR3 is 15 residues. The CDR3 sequence is CASSEYYRGYYGYTF. As DNA, the CDR3 is TGTGCCAGCAGTGAATACTATCGGGGTTACTATGGCTACACCTTC.

This sequence joins TRBV27 and TRBJ2-3; 9 bases are a match to TRBD1. This CDR3 has 20 residues. CDR1 is MNHEY and CDR2 is SMNVEV in the germline V gene (reference sequence). After removal of 0 bases from V and 2 bases from J, the junction contained 15 bases not matched to a gene. CDR3 nucleotides: TGTGCCAGCAGTTTATCGAAGGGACAGGGCTGGGGACGATCCACAGATACGCAGTATTTT. It translates to CASSLSKGQGWGRSTDTQYF.

The gene calls are TRBV12-3 or TRBV12-4 and TRBJ2-5; D not resolved. The CDR3 is 12 amino acids. Trimming removed 6 bases from V and 7 bases from J, with 12 bases in between. The CDR3 DNA follows: TGTGCCAGCAGCCTAAACAGTGGGACCCAGTACTTC. Translating it yields CASSLNSGTQYF.

This CDR3 reads CASRSLWTASSYNSPLHF. The CDR3 nucleotides read TGTGCCAGCAGGTCCCTCTGGACAGCCAGCTCCTATAATTCACCCCTCCACTTT. V is TRBV27 and J is TRBJ1-6; weak D call: TRBD1 (6 bases). CDR1 MNHEY and CDR2 SMNVEV come from the germline V gene (reference sequence). This CDR3 spans 18 amino acids. V lost 6 bases and J lost 0, with 18 bases in between.